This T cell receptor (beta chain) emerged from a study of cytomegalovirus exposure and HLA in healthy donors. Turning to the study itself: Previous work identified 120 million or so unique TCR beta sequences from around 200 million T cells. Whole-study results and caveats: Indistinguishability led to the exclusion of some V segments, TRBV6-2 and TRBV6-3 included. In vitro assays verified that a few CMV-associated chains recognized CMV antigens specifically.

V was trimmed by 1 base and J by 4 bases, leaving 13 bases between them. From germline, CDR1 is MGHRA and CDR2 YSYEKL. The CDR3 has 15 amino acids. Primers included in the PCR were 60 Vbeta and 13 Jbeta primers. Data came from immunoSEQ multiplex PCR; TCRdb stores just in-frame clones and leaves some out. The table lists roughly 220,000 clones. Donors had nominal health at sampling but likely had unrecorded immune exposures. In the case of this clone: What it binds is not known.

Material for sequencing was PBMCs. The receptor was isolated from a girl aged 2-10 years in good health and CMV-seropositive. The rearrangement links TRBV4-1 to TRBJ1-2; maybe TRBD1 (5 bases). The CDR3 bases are TGCGCCAGCAGCCAAGGCGGGACCATCGTCTATGGCTACACCTTC. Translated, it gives CASSQGGTIVYGYTF.